This TCR beta chain was recorded in a study of beta chain features in type 1 diabetes. Study as a whole: Patient and healthy donor groups were alike in age, gender and cell yields. General study findings and limits: For patients, the naive, central memory and Treg TCRB repertoires appeared more alike than for healthy donors.

The sequenced template was cDNA made from the entire isolated RNA. Sequenced by immunoSEQ multiplex PCR; TCRdb stores in-frame clones only, minus some. The data contain around 250,000 clones, 25% to 30% of them singletons. Central memory, naive, regulatory and stem cell-like memory CD4+ cells were sorted by CD45RO/CCR7/CD25/CD127/CD95/CD27. Sorted populations all exceeded 95% purity. About this clone itself: What it binds is not known. In the same sample, other DNA sequences code for this CDR3.

Germline loops: CDR1 SNHLY, CDR2 FYNNEI. With 2 bases clipped from V and 4 bases from J, the junction kept 4 bases outside the gene matches. This CDR3 is 15 amino acids long. The chain links TRBV2 to TRBJ2-7, with 11 bases identical to TRBD2. The TCR originated in a man aged 25-45 years in good health. Source material: central memory CD4+ T cells from blood. The CDR3 reads CASSEQLAGVYEQYF. CDR3 DNA sequence: TGTGCCAGCAGTGAACAACTAGCGGGGGTTTACGAGCAGTACTTC.